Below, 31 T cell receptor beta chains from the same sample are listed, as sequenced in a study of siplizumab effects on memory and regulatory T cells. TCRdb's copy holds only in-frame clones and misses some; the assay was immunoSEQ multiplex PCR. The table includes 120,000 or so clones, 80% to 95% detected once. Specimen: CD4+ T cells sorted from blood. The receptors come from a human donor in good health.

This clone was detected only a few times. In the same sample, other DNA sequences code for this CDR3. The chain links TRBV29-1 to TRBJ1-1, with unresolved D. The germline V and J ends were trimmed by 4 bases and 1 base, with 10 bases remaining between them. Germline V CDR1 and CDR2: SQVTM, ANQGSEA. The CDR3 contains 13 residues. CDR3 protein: CSVVRDRNTEAFF. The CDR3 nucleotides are TGCAGCGTTGTCAGAGATCGGAACACTGAAGCTTTCTTT.

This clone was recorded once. CDR3: CASSSEQDRQRTGELFF. CDR3 coding DNA: TGTGCCAGCAGCTCTGAACAGGACCGGCAGAGGACCGGGGAGCTGTTTTTT. The rearrangement links TRBV7-9 to TRBJ2-2; the D gene is possibly TRBD1 (5 bases). The V gene lost 4 bases and the J gene lost 5 bases, with 20 bases spanning the gap. The CDR3 contains 17 residues. CDR1 SEHNR and CDR2 FQNEAQ come from the germline V gene (reference sequence).

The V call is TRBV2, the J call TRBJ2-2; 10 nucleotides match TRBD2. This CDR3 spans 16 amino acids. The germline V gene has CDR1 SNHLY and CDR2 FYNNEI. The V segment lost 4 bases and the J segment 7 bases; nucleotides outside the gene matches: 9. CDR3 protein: CASSANLAGVGGELFF. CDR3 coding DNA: TGTGCCAGCAGTGCGAACCTAGCGGGAGTTGGCGGGGAGCTGTTTTTT. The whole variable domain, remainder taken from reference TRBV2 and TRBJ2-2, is EPEVTQTPSHQVTQMGQEVILRCVPISNHLYFYWYRQILGQKVEFLVSFYNNEISEKSEIFDDQFSVERPDGSNFTLKIRSTKLEDSAMYFCASSANLAGVGGELFFGEGSRLTVL.

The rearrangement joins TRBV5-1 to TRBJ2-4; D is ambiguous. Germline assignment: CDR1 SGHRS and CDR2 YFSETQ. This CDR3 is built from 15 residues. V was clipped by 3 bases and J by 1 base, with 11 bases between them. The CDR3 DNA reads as TGCGCCAGCAGCTATGGCCCCGTGGCCAAAAACATTCAGTACTTC. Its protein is CASSYGPVAKNIQYF.

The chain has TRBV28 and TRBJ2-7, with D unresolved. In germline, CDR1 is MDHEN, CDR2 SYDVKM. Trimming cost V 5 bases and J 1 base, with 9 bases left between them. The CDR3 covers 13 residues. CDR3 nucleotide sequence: TGTGCCAGCAGTACTGGGCCTTCCTACGAGCAGTACTTC. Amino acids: CASSTGPSYEQYF.

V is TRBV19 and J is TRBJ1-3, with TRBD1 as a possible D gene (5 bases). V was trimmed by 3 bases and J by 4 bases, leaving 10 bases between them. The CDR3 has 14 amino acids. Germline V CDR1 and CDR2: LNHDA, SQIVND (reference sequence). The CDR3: CASSMPGRGNTIYF. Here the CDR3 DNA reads TGTGCCAGTAGTATGCCGGGACGGGGAAACACCATATATTTT. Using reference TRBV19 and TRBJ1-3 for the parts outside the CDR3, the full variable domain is DGGITQSPKYLFRKEGQNVTLSCEQNLNHDAMYWYRQDPGQGLRLIYYSQIVNDFQKGDIAEGYSVSREKKESFPLTVTSAQKNPTAFYLCASSMPGRGNTIYFGEGSWLTVV.

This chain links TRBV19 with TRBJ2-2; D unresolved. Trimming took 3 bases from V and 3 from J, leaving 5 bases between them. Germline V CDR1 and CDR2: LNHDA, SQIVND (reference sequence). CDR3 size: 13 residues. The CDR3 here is CASSITYTGELFF. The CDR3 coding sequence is TGTGCCAGTAGTATCACGTACACCGGGGAGCTGTTTTTT. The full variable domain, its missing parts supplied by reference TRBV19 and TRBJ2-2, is DGGITQSPKYLFRKEGQNVTLSCEQNLNHDAMYWYRQDPGQGLRLIYYSQIVNDFQKGDIAEGYSVSREKKESFPLTVTSAQKNPTAFYLCASSITYTGELFFGEGSRLTVL.

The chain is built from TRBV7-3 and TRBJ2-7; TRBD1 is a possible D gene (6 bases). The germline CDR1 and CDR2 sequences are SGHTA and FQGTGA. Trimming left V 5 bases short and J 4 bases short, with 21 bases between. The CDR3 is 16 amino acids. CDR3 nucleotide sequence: TGTGCCAGCAGCCCCCGTCACACAGGGAATCGGTACGAGCAGTACTTC. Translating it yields CASSPRHTGNRYEQYF.

The chain's CDR3 is CASSPKRVDTIYF. The CDR3 DNA follows: TGTGCCAGCTCACCAAAACGGGTAGACACCATATATTTT. V is TRBV18 and J is TRBJ1-3; D call uncertain. The CDR3 extends over 13 amino acids. Germline V gene lookup returns CDR1 KGHSH and CDR2 LQKENI. Trimming took off 2 bases at V and 8 bases at J, with 10 bases between the two ends.

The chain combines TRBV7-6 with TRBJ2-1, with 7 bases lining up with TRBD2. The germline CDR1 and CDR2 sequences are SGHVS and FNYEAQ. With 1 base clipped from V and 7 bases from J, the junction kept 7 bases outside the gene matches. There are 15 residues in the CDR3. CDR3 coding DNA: TGTGCCAGCAGCTTAGGGCAGGGAGGGTCGAATGAGCAGTTCTTC. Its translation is CASSLGQGGSNEQFF.

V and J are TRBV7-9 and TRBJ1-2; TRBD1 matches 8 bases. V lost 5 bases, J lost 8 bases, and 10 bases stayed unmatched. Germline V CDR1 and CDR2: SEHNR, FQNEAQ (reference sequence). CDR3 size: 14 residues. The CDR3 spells CASSLGQGEGGYTF. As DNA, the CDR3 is TGTGCCAGCAGCCTCGGACAGGGTGAAGGAGGCTACACCTTC.

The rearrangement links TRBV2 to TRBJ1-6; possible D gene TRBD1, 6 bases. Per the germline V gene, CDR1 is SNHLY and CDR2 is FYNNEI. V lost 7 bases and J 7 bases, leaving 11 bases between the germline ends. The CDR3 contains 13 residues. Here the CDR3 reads CASTPDRNSPLHF. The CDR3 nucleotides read TGTGCCAGCACCCCTGACAGGAATTCACCCCTCCACTTT. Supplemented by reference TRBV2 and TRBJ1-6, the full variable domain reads EPEVTQTPSHQVTQMGQEVILRCVPISNHLYFYWYRQILGQKVEFLVSFYNNEISEKSEIFDDQFSVERPDGSNFTLKIRSTKLEDSAMYFCASTPDRNSPLHFGNGTRLTVT.

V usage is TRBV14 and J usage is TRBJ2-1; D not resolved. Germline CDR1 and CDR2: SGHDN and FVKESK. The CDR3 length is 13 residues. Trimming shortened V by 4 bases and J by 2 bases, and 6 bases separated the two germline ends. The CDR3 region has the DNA TGTGCCAGCAGCCTAGTTGCCTACAATGAGCAGTTCTTC. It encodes CASSLVAYNEQFF.

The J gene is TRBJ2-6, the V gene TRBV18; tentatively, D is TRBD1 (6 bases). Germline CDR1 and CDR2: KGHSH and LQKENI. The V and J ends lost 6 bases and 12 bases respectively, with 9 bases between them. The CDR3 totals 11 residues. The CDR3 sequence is CASSTQGVLTF. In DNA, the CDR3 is TGTGCCAGCTCTACACAGGGCGTCCTGACTTTC. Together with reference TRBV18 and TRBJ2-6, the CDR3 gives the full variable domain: NAGVMQNPRHLVRRRGQEARLRCSPMKGHSHVYWYRQLPEEGLKFMVYLQKENIIDESGMPKERFSAEFPKEGPSILRIQQVVRGDSAAYFCASSTQGVLTFGAGSRLTVL.

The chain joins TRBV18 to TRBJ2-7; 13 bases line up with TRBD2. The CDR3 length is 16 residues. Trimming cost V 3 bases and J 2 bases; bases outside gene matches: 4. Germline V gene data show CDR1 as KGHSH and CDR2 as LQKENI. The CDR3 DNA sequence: TGTGCCAGCTCACCGCCCGGACTAGCGGGGGCCTACGAGCAGTACTTC. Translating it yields CASSPPGLAGAYEQYF. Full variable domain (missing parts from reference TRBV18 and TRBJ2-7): NAGVMQNPRHLVRRRGQEARLRCSPMKGHSHVYWYRQLPEEGLKFMVYLQKENIIDESGMPKERFSAEFPKEGPSILRIQQVVRGDSAAYFCASSPPGLAGAYEQYFGPGTRLTVT.

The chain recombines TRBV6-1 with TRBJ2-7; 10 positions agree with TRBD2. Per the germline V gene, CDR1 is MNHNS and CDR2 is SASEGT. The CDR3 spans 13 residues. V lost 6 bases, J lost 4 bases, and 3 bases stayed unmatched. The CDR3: CASRAGGLYEQYF. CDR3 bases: TGTGCCAGCAGAGCGGGGGGGCTTTACGAGCAGTACTTC.

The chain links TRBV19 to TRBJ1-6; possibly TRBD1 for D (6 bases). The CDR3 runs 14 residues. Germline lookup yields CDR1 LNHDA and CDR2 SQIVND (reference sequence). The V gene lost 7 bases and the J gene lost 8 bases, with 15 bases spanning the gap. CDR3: CASNSRGLDSPLHF. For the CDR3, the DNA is TGTGCCAGTAATTCCCGGGGGCTGGATTCACCCCTCCACTTT.

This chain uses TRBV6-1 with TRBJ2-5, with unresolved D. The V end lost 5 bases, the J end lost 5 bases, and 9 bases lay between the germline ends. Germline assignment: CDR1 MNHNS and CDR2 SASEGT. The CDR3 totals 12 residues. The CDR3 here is CASSQVTETQYF. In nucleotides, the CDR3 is TGTGCCAGCAGTCAGGTGACGGAGACCCAGTACTTC.

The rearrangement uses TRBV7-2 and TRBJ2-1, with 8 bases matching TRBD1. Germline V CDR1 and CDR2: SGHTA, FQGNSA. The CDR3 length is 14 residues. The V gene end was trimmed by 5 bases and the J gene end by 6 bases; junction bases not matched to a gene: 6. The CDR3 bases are TGTGCCAGCAGCCCGGACAGGGTGGGCAATGAGCAGTTCTTC. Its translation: CASSPDRVGNEQFF.

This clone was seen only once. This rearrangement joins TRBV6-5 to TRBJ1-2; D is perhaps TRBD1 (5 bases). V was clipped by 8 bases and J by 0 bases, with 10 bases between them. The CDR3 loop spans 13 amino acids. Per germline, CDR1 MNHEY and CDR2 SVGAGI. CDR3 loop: CASRDGPNYGYTF. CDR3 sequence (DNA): TGTGCCAGCCGGGACGGTCCTAACTATGGCTACACCTTC.

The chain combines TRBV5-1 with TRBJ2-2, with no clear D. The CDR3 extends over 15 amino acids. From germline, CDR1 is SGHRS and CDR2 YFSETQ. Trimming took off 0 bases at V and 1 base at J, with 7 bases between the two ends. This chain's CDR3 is CASSLVPGNTGELFF. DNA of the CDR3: TGCGCCAGCAGCTTGGTTCCAGGGAACACCGGGGAGCTGTTTTTT.

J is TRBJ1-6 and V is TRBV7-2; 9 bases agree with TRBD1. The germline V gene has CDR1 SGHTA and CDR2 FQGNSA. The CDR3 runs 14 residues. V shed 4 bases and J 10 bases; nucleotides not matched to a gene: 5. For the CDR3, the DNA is TGTGCCAGCAGCTCGGGACAGGGTGGCTCACCCCTCCACTTT. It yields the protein CASSSGQGGSPLHF.

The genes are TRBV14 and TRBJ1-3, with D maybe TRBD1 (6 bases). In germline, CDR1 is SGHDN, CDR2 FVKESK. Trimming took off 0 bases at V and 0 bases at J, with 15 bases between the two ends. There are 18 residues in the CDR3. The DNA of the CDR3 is TGTGCCAGCAGCCAAGATGTGGGGGCGCGTGCCTCTGGAAACACCATATATTTT. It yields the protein CASSQDVGARASGNTIYF.

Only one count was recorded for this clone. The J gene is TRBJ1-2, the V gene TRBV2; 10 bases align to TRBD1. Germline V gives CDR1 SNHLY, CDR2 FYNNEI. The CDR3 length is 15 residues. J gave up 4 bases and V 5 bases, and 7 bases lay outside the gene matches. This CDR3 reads CASSPAGTGVYGYTF. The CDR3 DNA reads TGTGCCAGCAGTCCCGCCGGGACAGGGGTCTATGGCTACACCTTC.

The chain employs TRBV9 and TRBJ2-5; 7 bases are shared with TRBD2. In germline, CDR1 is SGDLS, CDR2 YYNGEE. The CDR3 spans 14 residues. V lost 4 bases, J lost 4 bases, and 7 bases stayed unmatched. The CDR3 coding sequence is TGTGCCAGCAGCCTCGGACTAGGAGGAGAGACCCAGTACTTC. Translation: CASSLGLGGETQYF.

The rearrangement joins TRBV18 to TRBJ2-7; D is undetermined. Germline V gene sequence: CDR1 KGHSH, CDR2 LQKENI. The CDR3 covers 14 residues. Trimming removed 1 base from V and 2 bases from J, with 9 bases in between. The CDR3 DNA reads TGTGCCAGCTCACCACGGACGGATCCCTACGAGCAGTACTTC. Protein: CASSPRTDPYEQYF. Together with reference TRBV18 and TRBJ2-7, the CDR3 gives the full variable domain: NAGVMQNPRHLVRRRGQEARLRCSPMKGHSHVYWYRQLPEEGLKFMVYLQKENIIDESGMPKERFSAEFPKEGPSILRIQQVVRGDSAAYFCASSPRTDPYEQYFGPGTRLTVT.

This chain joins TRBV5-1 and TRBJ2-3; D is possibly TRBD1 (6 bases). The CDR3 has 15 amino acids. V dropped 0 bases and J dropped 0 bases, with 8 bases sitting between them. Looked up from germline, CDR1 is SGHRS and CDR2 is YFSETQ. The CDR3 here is CASSLEQGSTDTQYF. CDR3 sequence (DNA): TGCGCCAGCAGCTTGGAACAGGGTAGCACAGATACGCAGTATTTT.

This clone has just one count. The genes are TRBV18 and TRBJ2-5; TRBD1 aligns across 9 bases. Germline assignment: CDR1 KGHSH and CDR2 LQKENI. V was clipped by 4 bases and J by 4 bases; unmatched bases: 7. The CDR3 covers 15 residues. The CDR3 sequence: CASSLRTGEGETQYF. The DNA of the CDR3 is TGTGCCAGCTCACTTCGGACAGGGGAGGGAGAGACCCAGTACTTC.

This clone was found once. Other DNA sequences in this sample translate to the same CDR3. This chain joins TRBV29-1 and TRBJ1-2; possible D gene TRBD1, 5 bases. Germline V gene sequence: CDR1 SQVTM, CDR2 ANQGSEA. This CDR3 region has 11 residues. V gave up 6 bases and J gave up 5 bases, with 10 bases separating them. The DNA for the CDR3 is TGCAGCGTGACCGGGGGGTATGGCTACACCTTC. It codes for CSVTGGYGYTF.

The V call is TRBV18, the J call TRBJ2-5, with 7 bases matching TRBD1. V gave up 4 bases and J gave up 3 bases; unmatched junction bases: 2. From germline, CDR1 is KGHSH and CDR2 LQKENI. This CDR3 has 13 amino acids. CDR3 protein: CASSLGTEETQYF. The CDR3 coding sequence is TGTGCCAGCTCACTCGGGACAGAAGAGACCCAGTACTTC.

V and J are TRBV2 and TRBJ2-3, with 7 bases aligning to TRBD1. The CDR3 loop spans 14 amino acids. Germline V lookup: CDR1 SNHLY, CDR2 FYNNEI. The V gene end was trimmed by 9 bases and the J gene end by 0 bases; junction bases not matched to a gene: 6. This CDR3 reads CASQQGQSTDTQYF. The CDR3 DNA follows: TGTGCCAGTCAACAGGGGCAAAGCACAGATACGCAGTATTTT.